This T cell receptor beta chain was obtained from a study of Tregs in tolerant kidney transplant recipients. Unstimulated regulatory T cells (CD4+CD25+CD127-), CD4+CD25- non-regulatory cells, CD4 and CD8 cells were FACS-sorted from thawed PBMCs. V was clipped by 1 base and J by 6 bases; unmatched bases: 3. This CDR3 has 14 amino acids. CDR1 and CDR2 (germline): SGHNT, YENEEA. Produced via immunoSEQ multiplex PCR; TCRdb's table is partial and in-frame only. The repertoire consists of about 110,000 clones, with 90% occurring once and the leading ten covering about 0.31%. This clone was seen a single time.

This TCR came from a human donor who received a combined kidney and bone marrow transplant. V usage is TRBV11-3 and J usage is TRBJ2-1, with TRBD2 matching 7 bases. The source material was CD4+ T cells from blood, sampled before the transplant. The CDR3 is CASSLGTRSNEQFF. The CDR3 DNA reads TGTGCCAGCAGCTTAGGGACTAGGAGCAATGAGCAGTTCTTC. Drawing the rest from reference TRBV11-3 and TRBJ2-1, the complete variable domain is EAGVVQSPRYKIIEKKQPVAFWCNPISGHNTLYWYLQNLGQGPELLIRYENEEAVDDSQLPKDRFSAERLKGVDSTLKIQPAELGDSAVYLCASSLGTRSNEQFFGPGTRLTVL.